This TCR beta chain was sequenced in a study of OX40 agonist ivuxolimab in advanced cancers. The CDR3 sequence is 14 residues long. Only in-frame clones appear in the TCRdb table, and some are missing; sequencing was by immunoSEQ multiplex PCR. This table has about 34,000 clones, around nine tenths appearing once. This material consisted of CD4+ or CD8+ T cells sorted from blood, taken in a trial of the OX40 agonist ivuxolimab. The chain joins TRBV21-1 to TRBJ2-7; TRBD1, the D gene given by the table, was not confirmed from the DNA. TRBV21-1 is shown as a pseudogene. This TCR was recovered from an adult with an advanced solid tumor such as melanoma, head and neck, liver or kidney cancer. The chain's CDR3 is CASGNRGRLYEQYF. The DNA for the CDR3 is TGTGCCAGCGGGAACAGGGGGCGCCTCTACGAGCAGTACTTC.